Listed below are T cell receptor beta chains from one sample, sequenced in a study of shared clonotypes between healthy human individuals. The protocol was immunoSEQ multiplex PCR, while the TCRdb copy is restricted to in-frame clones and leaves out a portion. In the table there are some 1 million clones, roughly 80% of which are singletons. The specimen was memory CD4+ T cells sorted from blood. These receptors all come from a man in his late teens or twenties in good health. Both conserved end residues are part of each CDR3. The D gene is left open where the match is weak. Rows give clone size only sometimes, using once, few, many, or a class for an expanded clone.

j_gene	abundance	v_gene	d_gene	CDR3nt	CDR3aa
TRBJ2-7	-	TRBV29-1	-	TGCAGCGTTGAAGCTCTGGGGCAGGGCAGCGAGCAGTACTTC	CSVEALGQGSEQYF
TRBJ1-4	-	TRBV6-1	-	TGTGCCAGCTCATACAGACCAACTAATGAAAAACTGTTTTTT	CASSYRPTNEKLFF
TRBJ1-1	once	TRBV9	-	TGTGCCAGCAGCCCCGTCGTGGGAGGGAACACTGAAGCTTTCTTT	CASSPVVGGNTEAFF
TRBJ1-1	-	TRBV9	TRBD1	TGTGCCAGCAGCAACACGGGACAGACTGAAGCTTTCTTT	CASSNTGQTEAFF
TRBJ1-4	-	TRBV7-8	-	TGTGCCAGCTCCAACCGGGGTCCGACTAATGAAAAACTGTTTTTT	CASSNRGPTNEKLFF
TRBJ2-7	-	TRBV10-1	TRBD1	TGCGCCAGCAGTCCGGGACAGGCCTACGAGCAGTACTTC	CASSPGQAYEQYF
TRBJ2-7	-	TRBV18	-	TGTGCCAGCTCACCATCCATCAGGGTGGTAGGCTACGAGCAGTACTTC	CASSPSIRVVGYEQYF
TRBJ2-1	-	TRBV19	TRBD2	TGTGCCAGTAGTATGGTAGCGGGGGGGAGTGAGCAGTTCTTC	CASSMVAGGSEQFF
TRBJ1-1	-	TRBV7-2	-	TGTGCCAGCAGCTTAGCGTGGGCTGTGAACACTGAAGCTTTCTTT	CASSLAWAVNTEAFF
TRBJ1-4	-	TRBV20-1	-	TGCAGTGCTCCGAGCGGGGAAAAACTGTTTTTT	CSAPSGEKLFF
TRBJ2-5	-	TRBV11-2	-	TGTGCCAGCAGCTTATACTCGTCTGCAGAGACCCAGTACTTC	CASSLYSSAETQYF
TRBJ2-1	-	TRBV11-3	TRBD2	TGTGCCAGCAGCTGGGGGCGGGAGGCCTACAATGAGCAGTTCTTC	CASSWGREAYNEQFF
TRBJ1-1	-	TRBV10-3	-	TGTGCCATCGGGGGACACGAGAACACTGAAGCTTTCTTT	CAIGGHENTEAFF
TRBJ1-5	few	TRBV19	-	TGTGCCAGCAAGACACTAACCGGCAATCAGCCCCAGCATTTT	CASKTLTGNQPQHF
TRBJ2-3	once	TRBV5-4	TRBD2	TGTGCCAGCAGCTTGAAGACTAGCGGGGGGGCAGCTACGCAGTATTTT	CASSLKTSGGAATQYF
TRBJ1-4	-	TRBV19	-	TGTGCCAGTAGTATACGGAACCTAAATGAAAAACTGTTTTTT	CASSIRNLNEKLFF
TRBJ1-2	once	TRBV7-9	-	TGTGCCACGAAGCGGACGACAGAGGGTAGTGGCTACACCTTC	CATKRTTEGSGYTF
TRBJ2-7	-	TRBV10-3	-	TGTGCCATCAGAGAACAGGGAACCTACGAGCAGTACTTC	CAIREQGTYEQYF
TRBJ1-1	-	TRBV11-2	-	TGTGCCAGCAGCTTAGGCAAATACACTGAAGCTTTCTTT	CASSLGKYTEAFF
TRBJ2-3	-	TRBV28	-	TGTGCCAGCAGGGAGGCAACAGATACGCAGTATTTT	CASREATDTQYF
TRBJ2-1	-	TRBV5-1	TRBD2	TGCGCCAGCAGCACCTCTACACTAGCGGGAGGCAATGAGCAGTTCTTC	CASSTSTLAGGNEQFF
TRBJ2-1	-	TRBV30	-	TGTGCCACCGCTGACCGGTCCCATGAGCAGTTCTTC	CATADRSHEQFF
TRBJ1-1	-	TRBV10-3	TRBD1	TGTGCCATCACAAGTACAGGGGTCTCTGAAGCTTTCTTT	CAITSTGVSEAFF
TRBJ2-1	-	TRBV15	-	TGTGCCACCAGCAGAGCGTCGACTCAGGGGGGATATGAGCAGTTCTTC	CATSRASTQGGYEQFF
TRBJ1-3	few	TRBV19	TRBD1	TGTGCCAGTCCGGGACAGGGAAACACCATATATTTT	CASPGQGNTIYF
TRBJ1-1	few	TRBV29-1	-	TGCAGCGGACGCCGGGAAGGCACTGAAGCTTTCTTT	CSGRREGTEAFF
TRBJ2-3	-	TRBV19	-	TGTGCCAGTAGTCGGACTTACGGAGATACGCAGTATTTT	CASSRTYGDTQYF
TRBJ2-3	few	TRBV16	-	TGTGCCAGCAGCCAATTCCAGGATACGCAGTATTTT	CASSQFQDTQYF
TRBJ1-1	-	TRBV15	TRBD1	TGTGCCACCAGCGGAAACAGGGGCTTGACTGAAGCTTTCTTT	CATSGNRGLTEAFF
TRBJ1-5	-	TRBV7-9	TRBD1	TGTGCCAGCAGCTTAGGGGGACAGGGCCGGGGTCAGCCCCAGCATTTT	CASSLGGQGRGQPQHF
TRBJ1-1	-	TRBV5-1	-	TGCGCCAGCAGCTGGAGGGGTAACACTGAAGCTTTCTTT	CASSWRGNTEAFF
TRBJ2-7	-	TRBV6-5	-	TGTGCCAGCAGTAAGACAGGGACTATCCCCTACGAGCAGTACTTC	CASSKTGTIPYEQYF
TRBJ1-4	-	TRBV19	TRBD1	TGTGCCAGTAAGGACAGGGGCCGTGAAAAACTGTTTTTT	CASKDRGREKLFF
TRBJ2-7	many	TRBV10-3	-	TGTGCCATCAGTGAAGCGCGCAACTACGAGCAGTACTTC	CAISEARNYEQYF
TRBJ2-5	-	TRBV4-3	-	TGCGCCAGCAGCCAGGACCCTGACAGAGCGGAGACCCAGTACTTC	CASSQDPDRAETQYF
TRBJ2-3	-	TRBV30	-	TGTGCCTGGAGTTCGGGGACTAGCACAGATACGCAGTATTTT	CAWSSGTSTDTQYF
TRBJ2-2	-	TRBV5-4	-	TGTGCCAGCAGCTCTGGGGGAATAACCGGGGAGCTGTTTTTT	CASSSGGITGELFF
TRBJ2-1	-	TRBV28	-	TGTGCCAGCAGGGTCCACTCCTACAATGAGCAGTTCTTC	CASRVHSYNEQFF
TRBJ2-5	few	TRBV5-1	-	TGCGCCAGCAGCTTGTTCGCGAGCGAAGGCGAGACCCAGTACTTC	CASSLFASEGETQYF
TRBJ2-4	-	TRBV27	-	TGTGCCAGCAGTTCGAACGGACCTTTCAAACAGGGATTCACCAAAAACATTCAGTACTTC	CASSSNGPFKQGFTKNIQYF
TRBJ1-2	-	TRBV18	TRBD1	TGTGCCAGCTCACCACCGAGTGGGACAGGGAATGTTTACACCTTC	CASSPPSGTGNVYTF
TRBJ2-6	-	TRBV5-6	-	TGTGCCAGCAGCTTGGGGTGGAACTCTGGGGCCAACGTCCTGACTTTC	CASSLGWNSGANVLTF
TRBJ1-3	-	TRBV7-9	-	TGTGCCAGCAGCGATGAGGGAAACACCATATATTTT	CASSDEGNTIYF
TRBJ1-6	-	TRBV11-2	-	TGTGCCAGCAGCCCACAGGCGCTCGGGACTAATTCACCCCTCCACTTT	CASSPQALGTNSPLHF
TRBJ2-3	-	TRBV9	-	TGTGCCAGCAGCCCTCAGGGGATGAGCACAGATACGCAGTATTTT	CASSPQGMSTDTQYF
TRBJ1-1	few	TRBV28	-	TGTGCCAGCAGTCAGGGTATGCGGACTGAAGCTTTCTTT	CASSQGMRTEAFF
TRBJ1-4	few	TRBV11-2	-	TGTGCCAGCACAAATCGGCAGGGGGAAAAACTGTTTTTT	CASTNRQGEKLFF
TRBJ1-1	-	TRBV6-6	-	TGTGCCAGCAGTTACTCGTCCGAAGGGGAAGCTTTCTTT	CASSYSSEGEAFF
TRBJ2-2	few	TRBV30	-	TGTGCCTGCCAGAGGAATACGAACACCGGGGAGCTGTTTTTT	CACQRNTNTGELFF
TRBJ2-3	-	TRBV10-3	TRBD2	TGTGCAATCGGCCTAGCGGGACAACTCACAGATACGCAGTATTTT	CAIGLAGQLTDTQYF